Presented here are 19 T cell receptor beta chains from one specimen sequenced in a study of CD8+ T cells in alopecia areata. Extracted from the samples, RNA was reverse transcribed into cDNA to serve as the sequencing template. Method: immunoSEQ multiplex PCR; TCRdb's copy keeps in-frame clones and lacks some. The sample contains over 150,000 clones, about 63% of which appear only once. Sequencing used CD4+ T cells sorted from blood, obtained at week 0. The receptors were sampled from a human donor with alopecia areata.

The J gene is TRBJ1-2, the V gene TRBV10-3, with D possibly being TRBD1 (5 bases). Trimming cost V 0 bases and J 2 bases, with 7 bases left between them. Per the germline V gene, CDR1 is ENHRY and CDR2 is SYGVKD. CDR3 length: 14 residues. The CDR3 DNA reads TGTGCCATCAGTGAGTCTCGGGGGAACTATGGCTACACCTTC. It is translated as CAISESRGNYGYTF.

This clone has a handful of counts. The rearrangement joins TRBV4-2 to TRBJ2-1; 10 positions agree with TRBD2. Looked up from germline, CDR1 is LGHNA and CDR2 is YNFKEQ. The CDR3 totals 17 residues. J was trimmed by 7 bases and V by 1 base; bases with no gene match: 10. The CDR3 spells CASSQGQAGGPGNEQFF. As DNA, the CDR3 is TGTGCCAGCAGCCAAGGGCAAGCGGGGGGGCCGGGGAATGAGCAGTTCTTC.

This clone has just a few counts. V and J are TRBV7-7 and TRBJ2-7, with D perhaps matching TRBD1 (5 bases). The germline V gene encodes CDR1 SSHAT and CDR2 FNYEAQ (reference sequence). V shed 5 bases and J shed 6 bases, with 14 bases lying between them. The CDR3 consists of 13 residues. The CDR3, as DNA: TGTGCCAGCAGCGATGTCAGGGATGGCGAGCAGTACTTC. It is translated as CASSDVRDGEQYF.

The V gene is TRBV6-1, the J gene TRBJ2-7, with 8 bases aligning to TRBD1. Germline assignment: CDR1 MNHNS and CDR2 SASEGT. This CDR3 is 13 amino acids long. V gave up 10 bases and J gave up 6 bases; unmatched junction bases: 11. The CDR3 sequence is CANRGTGAGEQYF. In nucleotides, the CDR3 is TGTGCCAACCGCGGGACAGGAGCGGGCGAGCAGTACTTC.

This chain uses TRBV9 with TRBJ2-2; D remains ambiguous. This CDR3 is 13 amino acids long. In germline, CDR1 is SGDLS, CDR2 YYNGEE. The germline V and J ends were trimmed by 0 bases and 6 bases, with 6 bases remaining between them. CDR3 DNA: TGTGCCAGCAGCGTAGTGGGTGCCGGGGAGCTGTTTTTT. Translation gives CASSVVGAGELFF.

The DNA of the CDR3 is TGTGCCATCAGTGAAGGAGGGAATAATTCACCCCTCCACTTT. This encodes CAISEGGNNSPLHF. This chain uses TRBV10-3 with TRBJ1-6, with D unclear. CDR3 length: 14 residues. The V gene's germline CDR1 is ENHRY and CDR2 SYGVKD. Trimming removed 3 bases from V and 5 bases from J, with 8 bases in between.

This clone was counted between two and nine times. The gene calls are TRBV29-1 and TRBJ2-7; D unclear. The germline V gene has CDR1 SQVTM and CDR2 ANQGSEA. Trimming took 6 bases from V and 5 from J, leaving 11 bases between them. The CDR3 is 11 amino acids. The DNA for the CDR3 is TGCAGCGTGACTCAGGTAAACGAGCAGTACTTC. It yields the protein CSVTQVNEQYF.

Points on this clone: This CDR3 is also generated by other DNA sequences in the sample. The V call is TRBV29-1, the J call TRBJ1-1; tentative D call: TRBD1 (5 bases). The CDR3 loop spans 13 amino acids. CDR1 SQVTM and CDR2 ANQGSEA come from the germline V gene. V lost 4 bases and J lost 0, with 9 bases in between. Here the CDR3 reads CSVGTLLNTEAFF. The CDR3 DNA is TGCAGCGTTGGGACACTCTTGAACACTGAAGCTTTCTTT.

The V gene is TRBV11-2, the J gene TRBJ2-3; 10 nucleotides line up with TRBD2. J was trimmed by 7 bases and V by 5 bases; bases with no gene match: 3. The CDR3 has 13 amino acids. Germline CDR1 reads SGHAT; CDR2 reads FQNNGV. This chain's CDR3 is CASSASGGNTQYF. In DNA, the CDR3 is TGTGCCAGCAGCGCTAGCGGGGGAAATACGCAGTATTTT.

This clone showed up just once. The gene calls are TRBV30 and TRBJ1-1; D call uncertain. Looked up from germline, CDR1 is GTSNPN and CDR2 is SVGIG (reference sequence). Trimming took off 0 bases at V and 0 bases at J, with 8 bases between the two ends. The CDR3 has 14 residues. The CDR3 nucleotides are TGTGCCTGGAGTGTACTTCACATGAACACTGAAGCTTTCTTT. Encoded protein: CAWSVLHMNTEAFF.

The chain combines TRBV30 with TRBJ1-2; D gene unclear. Germline V lookup: CDR1 GTSNPN, CDR2 SVGIG (reference sequence). The CDR3 totals 14 residues. V lost 2 bases to trimming and J lost 7 bases, with 17 bases between them. CDR3 in amino acids: CAWSPLGSAGGYTF. The CDR3 region has the DNA TGTGCCTGGAGTCCACTAGGGAGTGCAGGTGGCTACACCTTC. The full variable domain, completed using reference TRBV30 and TRBJ1-2, is SQTIHQWPATLVQPVGSPLSLECTVEGTSNPNLYWYRQAAGRGLQLLFYSVGIGQISSEVPQNLSASRPQDRQFILSSKKLLLSDSGFYLCAWSPLGSAGGYTFGSGTRLTVV.

The rearrangement uses TRBV29-1 and TRBJ1-1; D not certain. The CDR3 runs 12 residues. Trimming removed 6 bases at V and 1 base at J, with 9 bases between. Germline V gives CDR1 SQVTM, CDR2 ANQGSEA. The CDR3 DNA follows: TGCAGCGTCAGCAGGTCGAACACTGAAGCTTTCTTT. Amino acid sequence: CSVSRSNTEAFF.

The V gene is TRBV29-1, the J gene TRBJ2-2, with 8 bases that match TRBD1. This CDR3 contains 13 residues. Germline CDR1 reads SQVTM; CDR2 reads ANQGSEA. Germline trimming cut 1 base from V and 5 bases from J; bases unmatched to any gene: 0. DNA of the CDR3: TGCAGCGTTGAAGGGACAGGGACCGGGGAGCTGTTTTTT. It specifies CSVEGTGTGELFF.

The V gene is TRBV10-1, the J gene TRBJ1-1; D gene uncertain. The CDR3 runs 12 residues. Trimming took 4 bases from V and 1 from J, leaving 4 bases between them. CDR1 is WNHNN and CDR2 is SYGVQD in the germline V gene (reference sequence). DNA for the CDR3: TGCGCCAGCAGTGGAGGGAACACTGAAGCTTTCTTT. Encoded protein: CASSGGNTEAFF.

The rearrangement joins TRBV5-1 to TRBJ2-7; D is perhaps TRBD1 (5 bases). Germline V gives CDR1 SGHRS, CDR2 YFSETQ. CDR3 size: 17 residues. Trimming left V 0 bases short and J 4 bases short, with 20 bases between. The CDR3 nucleotides are TGCGCCAGCAGCTTGGTAACGATGGGGCAGGGTGGATACGAGCAGTACTTC. Protein sequence: CASSLVTMGQGGYEQYF.

V and J are TRBV27 and TRBJ2-3, with no clear D. CDR3 size: 14 residues. Germline values: CDR1 MNHEY, CDR2 SMNVEV (reference sequence). The V and J ends lost 4 bases and 1 base respectively, with 9 bases between them. In DNA form, the CDR3 reads TGTGCCAGCAGTTCCATCGGGCGCACAGATACGCAGTATTTT. It yields the protein CASSSIGRTDTQYF.

The chain is built from TRBV7-2 and TRBJ1-2; D is perhaps TRBD1 (5 bases). V dropped 1 base and J dropped 3 bases, with 12 bases sitting between them. The CDR3 totals 15 residues. Germline V gives CDR1 SGHTA, CDR2 FQGNSA. Here the CDR3 DNA reads TGTGCCAGCAGCTTAGTAGGAGGGACTGACTATGGCTACACCTTC. This codes for CASSLVGGTDYGYTF.

The CDR3 loop is CASSRARGNTEAFF. CDR3 nucleotides: TGCGCCAGCAGCCGCGCTCGGGGGAACACTGAAGCTTTCTTT. This rearrangement joins TRBV4-3 to TRBJ1-1; D not resolved. Germline CDR1 and CDR2: LGHNA and YSLEER. This CDR3 is 14 amino acids long. The germline V and J ends were trimmed by 4 bases and 1 base, with 10 bases remaining between them.

V gene TRBV10-3 combines with J gene TRBJ1-1, with D possibly being TRBD1 (6 bases). The V end lost 3 bases, the J end lost 4 bases, and 12 bases lay between the germline ends. CDR3 length: 14 residues. Germline V gene data show CDR1 as ENHRY and CDR2 as SYGVKD. CDR3 sequence reads: CAISELQGSTEAFF. CDR3 in DNA: TGTGCCATCAGTGAACTCCAGGGGAGCACTGAAGCTTTCTTT.